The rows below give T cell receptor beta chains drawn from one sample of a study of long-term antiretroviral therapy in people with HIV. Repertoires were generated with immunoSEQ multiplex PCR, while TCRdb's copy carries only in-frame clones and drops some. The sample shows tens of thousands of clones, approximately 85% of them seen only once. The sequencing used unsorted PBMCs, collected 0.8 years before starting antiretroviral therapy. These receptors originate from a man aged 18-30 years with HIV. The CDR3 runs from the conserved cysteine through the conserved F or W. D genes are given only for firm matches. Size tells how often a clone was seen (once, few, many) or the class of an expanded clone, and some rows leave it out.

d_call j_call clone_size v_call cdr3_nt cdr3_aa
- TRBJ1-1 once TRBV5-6 TGTGCCAGCAGCCTAGGGCCTAGGGGAAAAGCTTTCTTT CASSLGPRGKAFF
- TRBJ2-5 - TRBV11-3 TGTGCCAGCAGCGTAAAGCTAGGAGAGACCCAGTACTTC CASSVKLGETQYF
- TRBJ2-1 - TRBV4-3 TGCGCCAGCAGCCAGGGGAGGAGGGGGGCCCCGAAATATGAGCAGTTCTTC CASSQGRRGAPKYEQFF
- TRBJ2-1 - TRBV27 TGTGCCAGCAGTGTTGGGTCGGCTTCATACAATGAGCAGTTCTTC CASSVGSASYNEQFF
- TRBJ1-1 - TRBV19 TGTGCCAGTAGTTCCCTTACGGGGAACACTGAAGCTTTCTTT CASSSLTGNTEAFF
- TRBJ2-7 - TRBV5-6 TGTGCCAGCAGCCTCCAGGACTACGAGCAGTACTTC CASSLQDYEQYF
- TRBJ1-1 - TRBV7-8 TGTGCCAGCAGCGACCTAAGGAACACTGAAGCTTTCTTT CASSDLRNTEAFF
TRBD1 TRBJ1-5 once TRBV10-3 TGTGCCATCGGCCGGGACAGGGGGACCGATCAGCCCCAGCATTTT CAIGRDRGTDQPQHF
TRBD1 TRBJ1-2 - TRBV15 TGTGCCACCAGCAGAGATCTGCGACAGGGAACCTATGGCTACACCTTC CATSRDLRQGTYGYTF
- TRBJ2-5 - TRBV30 TGTGCCTGGACCTTAGGGGAGACCCAGTACTTC CAWTLGETQYF
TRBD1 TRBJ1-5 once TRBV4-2 TGTGCCAGCAGCCAGCAATCGACAGGGGGCAGGGGGCAGCCCCAGCATTTT CASSQQSTGGRGQPQHF
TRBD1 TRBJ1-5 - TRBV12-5 TGTGCTAGTGGTTTGGGAGACAGGGGGGAAAATCAGCCCCAGCATTTT CASGLGDRGENQPQHF
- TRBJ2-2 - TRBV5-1 TGCGCCAGCAGCCCAGCCCCGGGTGGGGCGTTCGCGAACACCGGGGAGCTGTTTTTT CASSPAPGGAFANTGELFF
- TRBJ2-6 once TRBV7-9 TGTGCCAGCAGCTTATTGAGGATGGGGTCTGGGGCCAACGTCCTGACTTTC CASSLLRMGSGANVLTF
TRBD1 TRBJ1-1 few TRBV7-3 TGTGCCAGCAGGCCGGGACAGGGGGCTGCGGAGGCTTTCTTT CASRPGQGAAEAFF
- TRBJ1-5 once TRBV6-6 TGTGCCAGCAGTTACTTTTCGGGTGGGATCAATCAGCCCCAGCATTTT CASSYFSGGINQPQHF
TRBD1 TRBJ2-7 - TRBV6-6 TGTGCCAGCATTCAGGGACAGGGGATCAAGCAGTACTTC CASIQGQGIKQYF
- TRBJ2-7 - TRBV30 TGTGCCTGGAGATTAGCGGCAGACGAGCAGTACTTC CAWRLAADEQYF
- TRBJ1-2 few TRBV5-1 TGCGCCAGCAGCTTGAGGCAGTTCCGCGGCTACACCTTC CASSLRQFRGYTF
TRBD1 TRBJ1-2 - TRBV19 TGTGCCAGTCGCCGGGGGGGACAGGGAGCTAACTATGGCTACACCTTC CASRRGGQGANYGYTF
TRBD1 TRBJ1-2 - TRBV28 TGTGCCAGCAGTACAACCGGGACAGCTGGCTACACCTTC CASSTTGTAGYTF
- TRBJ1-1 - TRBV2 TGTGCCAGCACCGAAGGGGGGGGTCGGACTGAAGCTTTCTTT CASTEGGGRTEAFF
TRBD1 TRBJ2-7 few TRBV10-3 TGTGCCATCAGTGACCGTCAGGGGGACGAGCAGTACTTC CAISDRQGDEQYF
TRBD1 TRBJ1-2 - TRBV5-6 TGTGCCAGCAGCTTGGTGGGTCCGGGACAGGGGGGCTATGGCTACACCTTC CASSLVGPGQGGYGYTF
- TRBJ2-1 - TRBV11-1 TGTGCCAGCGGCATTGTATCTGTAGATGAGCAGTTCTTC CASGIVSVDEQFF
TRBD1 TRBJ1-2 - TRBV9 TGTGCCAGCAGCCTCGGACAGGGGGCCCTCTATGGCTACACCTTC CASSLGQGALYGYTF
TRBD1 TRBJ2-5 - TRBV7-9 TGTGCCAGCAGCCCACCAGGGGGACAAGAGACCCAGTACTTC CASSPPGGQETQYF
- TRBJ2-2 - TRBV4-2 TGTGCCAGCAGCCACGGATTAAACACCGGGGAGCTGTTTTTT CASSHGLNTGELFF
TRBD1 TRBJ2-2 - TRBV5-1 TGCGCCAGCAGCTTGGCCTGGGCGGGACAGGGAGCGGTCGGGGAGCTGTTTTTT CASSLAWAGQGAVGELFF
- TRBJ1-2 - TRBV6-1 TGTGCCAGCGAGGAGCCCTACTATGGCTACACCTTC CASEEPYYGYTF
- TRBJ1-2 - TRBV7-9 TGTGCCAGCAGCTTGGCACAGGGCTATGGCTACACCTTC CASSLAQGYGYTF
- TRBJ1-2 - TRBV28 TGTGCCAGCAGCCTCCTCTTGGGGGCTGATGGCTACACCTTC CASSLLLGADGYTF
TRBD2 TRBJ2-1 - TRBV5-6 TGTGCCAGCAGCCGTCTAGCGGGGGATTACAATGAGCAGTTCTTC CASSRLAGDYNEQFF
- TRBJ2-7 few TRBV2 TGTGCCAGCAGTGGTCGGGACGGGGCGCGTGAGCAGTACTTC CASSGRDGAREQYF
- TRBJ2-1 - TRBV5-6 TGTGCCAGCAGCTACGGCCTGGACATATACCACTACAATGAGCAGTTCTTC CASSYGLDIYHYNEQFF
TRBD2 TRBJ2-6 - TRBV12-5 TGTGCTAGTGGTTTGGTACAAAGCGGGGTGCGGTTTGGGGCCAACGTCCTGACTTTC CASGLVQSGVRFGANVLTF
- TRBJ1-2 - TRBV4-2 TGTGCCAGCACCTGGACTACGCAGGACTTTGGTGGCTACACCTTC CASTWTTQDFGGYTF